Only one count was recorded for the clone carrying this T cell receptor beta chain. Its antigen is undetermined. The sample comes from a study of cytomegalovirus exposure and HLA in healthy donors. Across the study: The roughly 120 validation repertoires matched the roughly 650 first-cohort repertoires in platform, a later analysis reported.

From germline, CDR1 is SEHNR and CDR2 FQNEAQ (reference sequence). This CDR3 comprises 17 residues. Trimming at V came to 5 bases and at J to 4 bases, leaving 10 bases not matched to a gene. Assay used: immunoSEQ multiplex PCR; TCRdb lists only in-frame clones, some missing. The table includes tens of thousands of clones, around 90% detected once. Overall study results and limits: Among TCR sequences, most were rare, though some public TCRs appeared in many donors.

This clonotype was sampled from a young man in good health and CMV-seronegative. The genes are TRBV7-9 and TRBJ2-3; 12 bases match TRBD2. The material sequenced was PBMCs. The chain's CDR3 is CASSPEASGRVPDTQYF. DNA of the CDR3: TGTGCCAGCAGCCCAGAGGCTAGCGGGAGGGTACCAGATACGCAGTATTTT.